One and the same sample provided the 19 T cell receptor beta chains below, sequenced in a study of OX40 agonist ivuxolimab in advanced cancers. Libraries were prepared by immunoSEQ multiplex PCR; TCRdb keeps only in-frame clonotypes and omits some of them. The repertoire holds about 36,000 clones, with around 73% as singletons. This sample comprised CD4+ or CD8+ T cells sorted from blood, obtained in a trial of the OX40 agonist ivuxolimab. The receptors shown here come from an adult with an advanced solid tumor such as melanoma, head and neck, liver or kidney cancer.

The gene calls are TRBV7-6 and TRBJ2-5, with 10 bases lining up with TRBD2. Trimming took 7 bases from V and 4 from J; bases not matched to a gene: 9. Germline assignment: CDR1 SGHVS and CDR2 FNYEAQ. CDR3 size: 15 residues. CDR3 nucleotide sequence: TGTGCCAGCACCCCGGGACTAGCGTCGTCAGAGACCCAGTACTTC. Translation: CASTPGLASSETQYF.

This clone was counted a single time. This chain connects TRBV29-1 to TRBJ2-7; 11 bases match TRBD2. Germline V CDR1 and CDR2: SQVTM, ANQGSEA. Germline trimming cut 6 bases from V and 3 bases from J; bases unmatched to any gene: 4. The CDR3 is 13 residues long. The CDR3 is CSVGTSGFYEQYF. The DNA for the CDR3 is TGCAGCGTGGGGACTAGCGGCTTCTACGAGCAGTACTTC.

The V gene is TRBV6-5, the J gene TRBJ1-1; D is unresolved. CDR1 and CDR2 from the germline V gene are MNHEY and SVGAGI. This CDR3 has 13 residues. Trimming removed 4 bases at V and 6 bases at J, with 12 bases between. The CDR3 here is CASSLLVNAEAFF. Here the CDR3 DNA reads TGTGCCAGCAGTTTATTAGTAAACGCTGAAGCTTTCTTT.

V usage is TRBV15 and J usage is TRBJ2-1; no clear D gene. The V end lost 5 bases, the J end lost 4 bases, and 3 bases lay between the germline ends. CDR1 is LNHNV, CDR2 YYDKDF, per germline (reference sequence). The CDR3 runs 11 residues. The CDR3 here is CATSAYNEQFF. The CDR3 DNA sequence: TGTGCCACCAGCGCGTACAATGAGCAGTTCTTC.

This sequence joins TRBV11-2 and TRBJ2-7; D unclear. The CDR3 totals 14 residues. V gave up 0 bases and J gave up 3 bases, with 9 bases separating them. From germline, CDR1 is SGHAT and CDR2 FQNNGV. Here the CDR3 DNA reads TGTGCCAGCAGCTTAGATCACAGAAACTACGAGCAGTACTTC. Translated: CASSLDHRNYEQYF. Using reference TRBV11-2 and TRBJ2-7 for the parts outside the CDR3, the full variable domain is EAGVAQSPRYKIIEKRQSVAFWCNPISGHATLYWYQQILGQGPKLLIQFQNNGVVDDSQLPKDRFSAERLKGVDSTLKIQPAKLEDSAVYLCASSLDHRNYEQYFGPGTRLTVT.

This clone was recorded only once. The chain is built from TRBV30 and TRBJ2-7; D gene ambiguous. From germline, CDR1 is GTSNPN and CDR2 SVGIG (reference sequence). This CDR3 contains 12 residues. The V end lost 5 bases, the J end lost 2 bases, and 10 bases lay between the germline ends. This CDR3 reads CAWGEAAYEQYF. In DNA, the CDR3 is TGTGCCTGGGGAGAGGCGGCCTACGAGCAGTACTTC. Using reference TRBV30 and TRBJ2-7 for the parts outside the CDR3, the full variable domain is SQTIHQWPATLVQPVGSPLSLECTVEGTSNPNLYWYRQAAGRGLQLLFYSVGIGQISSEVPQNLSASRPQDRQFILSSKKLLLSDSGFYLCAWGEAAYEQYFGPGTRLTVT.

The V call is TRBV6-1, the J call TRBJ2-5; 10 bases agree with TRBD2. With the DNA end fitting TRBJ2-7 better, the J assignment may be wrong. Per the germline V gene, CDR1 is MNHNS and CDR2 is SASEGT. This CDR3 contains 16 residues. Here the CDR3 reads CASSEWLSGGAYEQYF. In DNA form, the CDR3 reads TGTGCCAGCAGTGAATGGTTAAGCGGGGGGGCCTACGAGCAGTACTTC.

Here the CDR3 reads CASPLISVGTEAFF. In DNA form, the CDR3 reads TGTGCCAGCCCATTGATCTCGGTAGGGACTGAAGCTTTCTTT. This chain links TRBV2 with TRBJ1-1; D not resolved. The ends were cut back, 8 bases at V and 5 bases at J, with 18 bases in the middle. This CDR3 contains 14 residues. The germline V gene has CDR1 SNHLY and CDR2 FYNNEI.

This clone occurred once. The CDR3 protein is CASRADRETQYF. The CDR3 nucleotides read TGTGCCAGCAGGGCCGACCGAGAGACCCAGTACTTC. This chain uses TRBV2 with TRBJ2-5; D call uncertain. The CDR3 is made up of 12 amino acids. Per germline, CDR1 SNHLY and CDR2 FYNNEI. V was clipped by 6 bases and J by 4 bases, with 9 bases between them. Variable domain in full (rest from reference TRBV2 and TRBJ2-5): EPEVTQTPSHQVTQMGQEVILRCVPISNHLYFYWYRQILGQKVEFLVSFYNNEISEKSEIFDDQFSVERPDGSNFTLKIRSTKLEDSAMYFCASRADRETQYFGPGTRLLVL.

The chain is built from TRBV6-6 and TRBJ2-3, with D tentatively TRBD1 (6 bases). V lost 1 base and J lost 2, with 10 bases in between. CDR1 is MNHNY, CDR2 SVGAGI, per germline (reference sequence). The CDR3 length is 15 residues. In nucleotides, the CDR3 is TGTGCCAGCAGTTACTTAGGACAGAACACAGATACGCAGTATTTT. Its translation: CASSYLGQNTDTQYF.

J is TRBJ2-5 and V is TRBV19; D gene ambiguous. The DNA end favors TRBJ2-7, so the J call may be wrong. Germline V CDR1 and CDR2: LNHDA, SQIVND (reference sequence). This CDR3 has 13 residues. CDR3 DNA sequence: TGTGCCAGTAGTAATACAGCTTCCTACGAGCAGTACTTC. This encodes CASSNTASYEQYF.

V and J are TRBV27 and TRBJ2-1, with D unresolved. V lost 4 bases and J 1 base, leaving 8 bases between the germline ends. The CDR3 is 14 residues long. CDR1 MNHEY and CDR2 SMNVEV come from the germline V gene (reference sequence). CDR3 sequence: CASSSELSYNEQFF. CDR3 coding DNA: TGTGCCAGCAGTTCGGAGCTATCCTACAATGAGCAGTTCTTC.

The chain is built from TRBV27 and TRBJ1-1; D may be TRBD1 (5 bases). Germline lookup yields CDR1 MNHEY and CDR2 SMNVEV (reference sequence). This CDR3 is built from 14 residues. V shed 5 bases and J shed 0 bases, with 10 bases lying between them. CDR3 sequence (DNA): TGTGCCAGCAGTACCTACAGGATGAACACTGAAGCTTTCTTT. Translation gives CASSTYRMNTEAFF.

The V gene is TRBV5-6, the J gene TRBJ2-1, with 8 bases aligning to TRBD1. The CDR3 is 13 residues long. V shed 8 bases and J 8 bases; nucleotides not matched to a gene: 9. Germline CDR1 is SGHDT and CDR2 is YYEEEE. The CDR3 sequence: CASRGTGFYEQFF. The CDR3 nucleotides read TGTGCCAGTAGAGGGACAGGATTCTATGAGCAGTTCTTC.

This clone was picked up a small number of times. This sequence joins TRBV4-1 and TRBJ1-5; no firm D call. V was pared by 0 bases and J by 3 bases, with 9 bases between. This CDR3 is 15 amino acids long. Germline CDR1 and CDR2: MGHRA and YSYEKL. In DNA form, the CDR3 reads TGCGCCAGCAGCCAAGATAGGGCGTCCAATCAGCCCCAGCATTTT. Amino acid sequence: CASSQDRASNQPQHF.

This chain joins TRBV28 and TRBJ2-3; 8 nucleotides line up with TRBD2. Germline CDR1 is MDHEN and CDR2 is SYDVKM. V gave up 3 bases and J gave up 2 bases; unmatched junction bases: 4. This CDR3 has 15 amino acids. In DNA form, the CDR3 reads TGTGCCAGCAGTTTGAGTAGCGGGGCCACAGATACGCAGTATTTT. This translates into CASSLSSGATDTQYF.

The sample holds a few counts of this clone. The chain carries TRBV6-1 and TRBJ1-2; D remains ambiguous. Germline V gives CDR1 MNHNS, CDR2 SASEGT. With 6 bases removed from V and 4 bases from J, the gap between germline ends came to 18 bases. The length of the CDR3 is 15 residues. The CDR3 DNA sequence: TGTGCCAGCAGCGAAACTACGAGCAGCCTCTATGGCTACACCTTC. Protein: CASSETTSSLYGYTF.

This chain joins TRBV7-9 and TRBJ2-3; 10 bases line up with TRBD2. Per the germline V gene, CDR1 is SEHNR and CDR2 is FQNEAQ (reference sequence). The CDR3 is 17 amino acids. With V trimmed by 5 bases and J by 6 bases, 14 bases remained unmatched. The CDR3 DNA is TGTGCCAGCAGCCCCCGACTTAGCGGGGGGCCCACTGATACGCAGTATTTT. This codes for CASSPRLSGGPTDTQYF.

This sequence joins TRBV7-9 and TRBJ2-7; the D gene is possibly TRBD2 (6 bases). This CDR3 contains 13 residues. The germline V gene has CDR1 SEHNR and CDR2 FQNEAQ (reference sequence). V was pared by 7 bases and J by 7 bases, with 17 bases between. CDR3 coding DNA: TGTGCCAGCACCCAAGGGCTAGGGAGGGAGCAGTACTTC. Translation gives CASTQGLGREQYF.